The 3 T cell receptor beta chains below come from one sample, sequenced in a study of T-cell memory formation after mild COVID-19. One entry per CDR3 protein, called by TCRdb with MiXCR from the 5' RACE reads. The profile shows tens of thousands of distinct CDR3 sequences, roughly an eighth of them singletons. Specimen: PBMCs or a T cell subset sorted from them (not recorded which). These receptors all come from an adult woman who had mild COVID-19 (a few samples of this study predate the infection). Cell type and time point are not known.

This clonotype showed up just a few times. The V gene is TRBV29-1, the J gene TRBJ1-1; D uncertain. The CDR3 extends over 12 amino acids. Per germline, CDR1 SQVTM and CDR2 ANQGSEA. The V end lost 6 bases, the J end lost 8 bases, and 16 bases lay between the germline ends. The CDR3 spells CSVTALGPEAFF. In DNA, the CDR3 is TGCAGCGTCACGGCGCTGGGCCCCGAAGCTTTCTTT.

This clonotype showed up just a few times. V gene TRBV5-8 combines with J gene TRBJ1-5; 7 nucleotides match TRBD1. The CDR3 runs 13 residues. Trimming at V came to 6 bases and at J to 2 bases, leaving 2 bases not matched to a gene. The germline V gene encodes CDR1 SGHTS and CDR2 YDEGEE. For the CDR3, the DNA is TGTGCCAGCAACAGGGGCGGCAATCAGCCCCAGCATTTT. Translating gives CASNRGGNQPQHF.

This clonotype was seen more than once but under ten times. The V and J genes are TRBV20-1 and TRBJ2-3, with D unclear. The CDR3 consists of 14 residues. Trimming took 6 bases from V and 1 from J, leaving 14 bases between them. Germline V gene lookup returns CDR1 DFQATT and CDR2 SNEGSKA (reference sequence). The DNA for the CDR3 is TGCAGTGCCATACCTCACGTCGGCACAGATACGCAGTATTTT. Protein product: CSAIPHVGTDTQYF.